Each of the 9 T cell receptor beta chains below was sequenced from the same sample in a study of coeliac disease. Profiling relied on immunoSEQ multiplex PCR, and the TCRdb table lists in-frame clones only, not all of them. Of several thousand clones in the sample, nearly 65% were seen once. The specimen sequenced was lamina propria lymphocytes from the gut. These TCRs come from a woman aged 55-75 years with active celiac disease.

The chain couples TRBV7-8 to TRBJ1-5; 10 bases match TRBD1. Trimming removed 6 bases from V and 2 bases from J; junction bases left unmatched: 7. Looked up from germline, CDR1 is SGHVS and CDR2 is FQNEAQ. The CDR3 length is 16 residues. The CDR3 DNA reads as TGTGCCAGCAGGAATTCCGGGACAGGGGGCAATCAGCCCCAGCATTTT. Its translation is CASRNSGTGGNQPQHF. Full variable domain (outside the CDR3, taken from reference TRBV7-8 and TRBJ1-5): GAGVSQSPRYKVAKRGQDVALRCDPISGHVSLFWYQQALGQGPEFLTYFQNEAQLDKSGLPSDRFFAERPEGSVSTLKIQRTQQEDSAVYLCASRNSGTGGNQPQHFGDGTRLSIL.

This clone appeared once. CDR3 nucleotides: TGTGCCAGCAGTGGAAGCGGGAGGAGCACAGATACGCAGTATTTT. Translation: CASSGSGRSTDTQYF. The chain joins TRBV28 to TRBJ2-3; TRBD2 aligns across 9 bases. Trimming cost V 5 bases and J 0 bases; bases outside gene matches: 3. This CDR3 has 15 residues. Germline CDR1 reads MDHEN; CDR2 reads SYDVKM.

The rearrangement joins TRBV7-2 to TRBJ2-4, with 9 bases matching TRBD1. CDR1 and CDR2 (germline): SGHTA, FQGNSA. This CDR3 contains 17 residues. Losses at the gene ends were 0 bases for V and 1 base for J; bases not matched to a gene: 4. The CDR3 protein is CASSLAGTGGAKNIQYF. The CDR3 DNA follows: TGTGCCAGCAGCTTAGCGGGAACAGGGGGCGCCAAAAACATTCAGTACTTC.

V is TRBV5-1 and J is TRBJ1-1, with no clear D. Germline CDR1 SGHRS, CDR2 YFSETQ. The CDR3 is 15 amino acids. Trimming took 5 bases from V and 4 from J, leaving 18 bases between them. The DNA of the CDR3 is TGCGCCAGCAGTTTCACCGGGGTATCTGGCACTGAAGCTTTCTTT. Its protein is CASSFTGVSGTEAFF.

This chain uses TRBV9 with TRBJ2-1; TRBD2 matches 11 bases. Germline CDR1 reads SGDLS; CDR2 reads YYNGEE. Trimming removed 3 bases from V and 5 bases from J; junction bases left unmatched: 10. This CDR3 spans 17 amino acids. The CDR3 loop is CASSARLAGGMDNEQFF. CDR3 nucleotide sequence: TGTGCCAGCAGCGCTCGATTAGCGGGAGGGATGGACAATGAGCAGTTCTTC.

This clone was seen only once. CDR3 residues: CASSLPGNGQYF. Here the CDR3 DNA reads TGTGCCAGCAGCCTCCCAGGCAACGGGCAGTACTTC. This chain links TRBV7-2 with TRBJ2-7; D unresolved. CDR3 length: 12 amino acids. V lost 5 bases, J lost 9 bases, and 14 bases lay in between. The germline V gene encodes CDR1 SGHTA and CDR2 FQGNSA.

This clone has just a few counts. The CDR3 DNA is TGTGCCAGCAGCCGCAAGGACAGGGGAAGTGGGGCCACTGAAGCTTTCTTT. Translated, it gives CASSRKDRGSGATEAFF. The J gene is TRBJ1-1, the V gene TRBV27, with 9 bases fitting TRBD1. The germline CDR1 and CDR2 sequences are MNHEY and SMNVEV (reference sequence). The V gene end was trimmed by 6 bases and the J gene end by 4 bases; junction bases not matched to a gene: 15. The CDR3 covers 17 residues.

This clone was counted once. The chain recombines TRBV6-5 with TRBJ2-3, with D hard to call. Trimming shortened V by 3 bases and J by 7 bases, and 17 bases separated the two germline ends. The germline gives CDR1 MNHEY, CDR2 SVGAGI. The CDR3 is made up of 15 amino acids. The CDR3 DNA sequence: TGTGCCAGCAGTTATGGAGTTGAACCGTGGAATACGCAGTATTTT. Amino acids: CASSYGVEPWNTQYF.

V and J are TRBV10-3 and TRBJ2-1, with TRBD2 matching over 9 bases. There are 13 residues in the CDR3. Germline V gives CDR1 ENHRY, CDR2 SYGVKD. Trimming removed 6 bases from V and 8 bases from J; junction bases left unmatched: 5. The CDR3 spells CAIRGTSYDEQFF. CDR3 in DNA: TGTGCCATCAGGGGGACTAGCTATGATGAGCAGTTCTTC.